Listed below are T cell receptor beta chains from one sample, sequenced in a study of CD8 T cells in Susac syndrome. MiXCR, run by TCRdb on the immunoSEQ multiplex PCR reads, gives a single entry per CDR3 protein. Here the sample spans approximately 120,000 distinct CDR3 sequences, roughly 97% being singletons. Specimen: CD4+ T cells from PBMCs. Receptor source: a human donor in good health. CDR3s include the opening cysteine and the closing phenylalanine or tryptophan. Fields, in order: CDR3 DNA, CDR3 protein, V gene, clone size, D gene, J gene. A D gene is named only where the DNA matches it firmly. Clone sizes are given selectively: once, few, many, or a class where the clone is expanded.

CDR3 DNA: TGTGCCAGCAGCCTACAGTATAGCAATCAGCCCCAGCATTTT; CDR3 protein: CASSLQYSNQPQHF; V gene: TRBV6-6; clone size: -; D gene: -; J gene: TRBJ1-5
CDR3 DNA: TGTGCCAGCAGCGTGTACTCAGAAGGGTCTCCCCTCCACTTT; CDR3 protein: CASSVYSEGSPLHF; V gene: TRBV9; clone size: -; D gene: -; J gene: TRBJ1-6
CDR3 DNA: TGCGCCAGCAGCCCTGAGGGTGGCAGGTCCTCTGGAAACACCATATATTTT; CDR3 protein: CASSPEGGRSSGNTIYF; V gene: TRBV5-1; clone size: -; D gene: -; J gene: TRBJ1-3
CDR3 DNA: TGTGCCAGCAATGGAATGAACACTGAAGCTTTCTTT; CDR3 protein: CASNGMNTEAFF; V gene: TRBV7-9; clone size: -; D gene: -; J gene: TRBJ1-1
CDR3 DNA: TGTGCCAGCAGCCAAGAGGGAGCGACAAACACCGGGGAGCTGTTTTTT; CDR3 protein: CASSQEGATNTGELFF; V gene: TRBV3-1; clone size: -; D gene: -; J gene: TRBJ2-2
CDR3 DNA: TGCAGTGCTGGAGGGACAGGGAGAGCCTACGAGCAGTACTTC; CDR3 protein: CSAGGTGRAYEQYF; V gene: TRBV20-1; clone size: -; D gene: TRBD1; J gene: TRBJ2-7
CDR3 DNA: TGTGCCACCAGCAAAAGGGACAGCCCTACCCGGCACACTGAAGCTTTCTTT; CDR3 protein: CATSKRDSPTRHTEAFF; V gene: TRBV15; clone size: -; D gene: TRBD1; J gene: TRBJ1-1
CDR3 DNA: TGCGCCAGCAGGCGCCAGTCTGGCGGTGAAAAACTGTTTTTT; CDR3 protein: CASRRQSGGEKLFF; V gene: TRBV4-1; clone size: -; D gene: -; J gene: TRBJ1-4
CDR3 DNA: TGTGCCAGCAGTCCGGGACAGCGTCAGCAGTACTTC; CDR3 protein: CASSPGQRQQYF; V gene: TRBV6-1; clone size: -; D gene: TRBD1; J gene: TRBJ2-7
CDR3 DNA: TGCGCCAGCAGCCAAAGCGGTAACTCCTACGAGCAGTACTTC; CDR3 protein: CASSQSGNSYEQYF; V gene: TRBV4-1; clone size: few; D gene: -; J gene: TRBJ2-7
CDR3 DNA: TGTGCCAGCAGCTTTTTAGCATCTGGAAACGAGCAGTACTTC; CDR3 protein: CASSFLASGNEQYF; V gene: TRBV7-9; clone size: -; D gene: -; J gene: TRBJ2-7
CDR3 DNA: TGTGCCAGCAGTTCGCGGACTAGCGGCCGGGTCACCGGGGAGCTGTTTTTT; CDR3 protein: CASSSRTSGRVTGELFF; V gene: TRBV6-2/TRBV6-3; clone size: -; D gene: TRBD2; J gene: TRBJ2-2
CDR3 DNA: TGCGCCAGCAGCTTGTCCCCCAGGGATGAGCAGTTCTTC; CDR3 protein: CASSLSPRDEQFF; V gene: TRBV5-1; clone size: -; D gene: -; J gene: TRBJ2-1
CDR3 DNA: TGTGCCAGTAAGGCACAGGGTTCGGGCGAGACCCAGTACTTC; CDR3 protein: CASKAQGSGETQYF; V gene: TRBV19; clone size: -; D gene: -; J gene: TRBJ2-5
CDR3 DNA: TGCGCCAGCAGCCTCGGACAGGGGACCATAGGGGGCTACACCTTC; CDR3 protein: CASSLGQGTIGGYTF; V gene: TRBV4-1; clone size: -; D gene: TRBD1; J gene: TRBJ1-2
CDR3 DNA: TGTGCCAGCAGCCAAGCGCTGGGCCGGCGCTACACCTTC; CDR3 protein: CASSQALGRRYTF; V gene: TRBV3-1; clone size: -; D gene: -; J gene: TRBJ1-2
CDR3 DNA: TGTGCCAGCAGTTGGGCCCCGGTGAAGGGCGGGGAGCTGTTTTTT; CDR3 protein: CASSWAPVKGGELFF; V gene: TRBV6-5; clone size: -; D gene: -; J gene: TRBJ2-2
CDR3 DNA: TGTGCCAGCAGTGACCAGGGGGCGGGCTACGAGCAGTACTTC; CDR3 protein: CASSDQGAGYEQYF; V gene: TRBV2; clone size: -; D gene: TRBD1; J gene: TRBJ2-7
CDR3 DNA: TGTGCCAGCAGCTTGGACGCAGGGGGGGTCGAGCAGTACTTC; CDR3 protein: CASSLDAGGVEQYF; V gene: TRBV7-9; clone size: -; D gene: -; J gene: TRBJ2-7
CDR3 DNA: TGTGCCACCAGTTCACCCGGGTTAGATACGCAGTATTTT; CDR3 protein: CATSSPGLDTQYF; V gene: TRBV24-1; clone size: -; D gene: -; J gene: TRBJ2-3
CDR3 DNA: TGCAGCGTTGATGCCGGGAGGCAAAATGAGCAGTTCTTC; CDR3 protein: CSVDAGRQNEQFF; V gene: TRBV29-1; clone size: -; D gene: TRBD2; J gene: TRBJ2-1
CDR3 DNA: TGTGCCTGGTCCAGACGTGTAATGAACACTGAAGCTTTCTTT; CDR3 protein: CAWSRRVMNTEAFF; V gene: TRBV30; clone size: -; D gene: -; J gene: TRBJ1-1
CDR3 DNA: TGCAGTGGGACCGACGCATTTGAAGCTTTCTTT; CDR3 protein: CSGTDAFEAFF; V gene: TRBV20-1; clone size: -; D gene: -; J gene: TRBJ1-1
CDR3 DNA: TGTGCCAGCAGAAAAGGAGCCCCAGGGACCACTGAAGCTTTCTTT; CDR3 protein: CASRKGAPGTTEAFF; V gene: TRBV7-2; clone size: -; D gene: -; J gene: TRBJ1-1
CDR3 DNA: TGTGCCAGCGTCTTATTCAGGGGACCCAATTCACCCCTCCACTTT; CDR3 protein: CASVLFRGPNSPLHF; V gene: TRBV7-9; clone size: -; D gene: -; J gene: TRBJ1-6
CDR3 DNA: TGTGCCTGGACTAGCGGGGGTAATGAGCAGTTCTTC; CDR3 protein: CAWTSGGNEQFF; V gene: TRBV30; clone size: once; D gene: TRBD2; J gene: TRBJ2-1
CDR3 DNA: TGTGCCAGCAGCCCCGGGACAGGCTCTGAAAAACTGTTTTTT; CDR3 protein: CASSPGTGSEKLFF; V gene: TRBV12-3/TRBV12-4; clone size: -; D gene: TRBD1; J gene: TRBJ1-4
CDR3 DNA: TGTGCCAGCAGGCCCGGTGGGCCCTACGAGCAGTACTTC; CDR3 protein: CASRPGGPYEQYF; V gene: TRBV28; clone size: once; D gene: -; J gene: TRBJ2-7
CDR3 DNA: TGTGCCAGCAGCTTACGCTGGGCCGGAGAGACCCAGTACTTC; CDR3 protein: CASSLRWAGETQYF; V gene: TRBV13; clone size: -; D gene: -; J gene: TRBJ2-5
CDR3 DNA: TGCAGCGTTGGGCCCGGGACTAGCACGGCTGAGCAGTTCTTC; CDR3 protein: CSVGPGTSTAEQFF; V gene: TRBV29-1; clone size: -; D gene: TRBD2; J gene: TRBJ2-1
CDR3 DNA: TGTGCCAGCTCATACTATCAATCCGGGGCCAACGTCCTGACTTTC; CDR3 protein: CASSYYQSGANVLTF; V gene: TRBV27; clone size: once; D gene: -; J gene: TRBJ2-6
CDR3 DNA: TGTGCCAGCTCTCCCGCCGGGACAGGAGCGAACGAGCAGTACTTC; CDR3 protein: CASSPAGTGANEQYF; V gene: TRBV28; clone size: -; D gene: TRBD1; J gene: TRBJ2-7
CDR3 DNA: TGCAGCGTCGGGGGGGCAACAACTAATGAAAAACTGTTTTTT; CDR3 protein: CSVGGATTNEKLFF; V gene: TRBV29-1; clone size: -; D gene: -; J gene: TRBJ1-4
CDR3 DNA: TGTGCCAGCAGCTTATCACTAGCGGGAGACTATGAGCAGTTCTTC; CDR3 protein: CASSLSLAGDYEQFF; V gene: TRBV7-2; clone size: -; D gene: TRBD2; J gene: TRBJ2-1
CDR3 DNA: TGCGCCAGCAGCGGGCTCGGGAGTACCGGGGAGCTGTTTTTT; CDR3 protein: CASSGLGSTGELFF; V gene: TRBV5-1; clone size: -; D gene: -; J gene: TRBJ2-2
CDR3 DNA: TGCGCCAGCAGCCAAGGTACAGGGGGCAACTATGGCTACACCTTC; CDR3 protein: CASSQGTGGNYGYTF; V gene: TRBV4-3; clone size: -; D gene: TRBD1; J gene: TRBJ1-2
CDR3 DNA: TGTGCCAGCAGCTTAGATGGGGCTAGCGGGGATATCTACGAGCAGTACTTC; CDR3 protein: CASSLDGASGDIYEQYF; V gene: TRBV7-2; clone size: -; D gene: TRBD2; J gene: TRBJ2-7
CDR3 DNA: TGTGCCAGCAGTCCATTTCTGGCTAGCGACAATGAGCAGTTCTTC; CDR3 protein: CASSPFLASDNEQFF; V gene: TRBV25-1; clone size: -; D gene: -; J gene: TRBJ2-1
CDR3 DNA: TGTGCCACCAGCGCCCGGACCTCCTTAAACTACGAGCAGTACTTC; CDR3 protein: CATSARTSLNYEQYF; V gene: TRBV15; clone size: -; D gene: -; J gene: TRBJ2-7
CDR3 DNA: TGCGCCAGCAGCGATAGACAGGGGATGAACGGTGAAAAACTGTTTTTT; CDR3 protein: CASSDRQGMNGEKLFF; V gene: TRBV4-1; clone size: once; D gene: TRBD1; J gene: TRBJ1-4
CDR3 DNA: TGTGCCAGCATGAGCCTCGGTGGTGAAGCTTTCTTT; CDR3 protein: CASMSLGGEAFF; V gene: TRBV28; clone size: -; D gene: -; J gene: TRBJ1-1
CDR3 DNA: TGTGCCAGCTATCCACTAAAGACGAACACCGGGGAGCTGTTTTTT; CDR3 protein: CASYPLKTNTGELFF; V gene: TRBV27; clone size: -; D gene: -; J gene: TRBJ2-2
CDR3 DNA: TGTGCCAGCTCACTAGGACAGTCTATCCAAGAGACCCAGTACTTC; CDR3 protein: CASSLGQSIQETQYF; V gene: TRBV18; clone size: -; D gene: -; J gene: TRBJ2-5
CDR3 DNA: TGTGCCAGCAGCTTAGCGAGAGCCATCTCTGGAAACACCATATATTTT; CDR3 protein: CASSLARAISGNTIYF; V gene: TRBV7-9; clone size: -; D gene: -; J gene: TRBJ1-3
CDR3 DNA: TGCAGCGTTAACCCCGGGACAAGGTCCAATACTGGCTACACCTTC; CDR3 protein: CSVNPGTRSNTGYTF; V gene: TRBV29-1; clone size: -; D gene: -; J gene: TRBJ1-2
CDR3 DNA: TGTGCCACTCATTACGAGCAGTACTTC; CDR3 protein: CATHYEQYF; V gene: TRBV7-3; clone size: -; D gene: -; J gene: TRBJ2-7
CDR3 DNA: TGTGCCTGGAGTGGGGGGGGGTATACGCAGTATTTT; CDR3 protein: CAWSGGGYTQYF; V gene: TRBV30; clone size: -; D gene: TRBD2; J gene: TRBJ2-3
CDR3 DNA: TGTGCCAGCAGTTCCTGGGACCGAGCCTACGAGCAGTACTTC; CDR3 protein: CASSSWDRAYEQYF; V gene: TRBV12-3/TRBV12-4; clone size: -; D gene: -; J gene: TRBJ2-7
CDR3 DNA: TGTGCCAGCAGCGTAACGACTAGCTCCTACAATGAGCAGTTCTTC; CDR3 protein: CASSVTTSSYNEQFF; V gene: TRBV9; clone size: -; D gene: -; J gene: TRBJ2-1
CDR3 DNA: TGTGCCAGCAGCGGGGTTAGCGGGGGATACAATGAGCAGTTCTTC; CDR3 protein: CASSGVSGGYNEQFF; V gene: TRBV5-4; clone size: -; D gene: TRBD2; J gene: TRBJ2-1
CDR3 DNA: TGTGCCAGCAGCTTAGCGGGGTCGAACACCGGGGAGCTGTTTTTT; CDR3 protein: CASSLAGSNTGELFF; V gene: TRBV7-9; clone size: -; D gene: -; J gene: TRBJ2-2
CDR3 DNA: TGTGCCACCAGTGATTCTGGACTGCAGACCTCCTACGAGCAGTACTTC; CDR3 protein: CATSDSGLQTSYEQYF; V gene: TRBV24-1; clone size: -; D gene: -; J gene: TRBJ2-7
CDR3 DNA: TGTGCCAGTAGTATAACTCTCTCCACCGGGGAGCTGTTTTTT; CDR3 protein: CASSITLSTGELFF; V gene: TRBV19; clone size: -; D gene: -; J gene: TRBJ2-2
CDR3 DNA: TGCGCCAGCAGCCAAGATGGGACGGTCCAAGAGACCCAGTACTTC; CDR3 protein: CASSQDGTVQETQYF; V gene: TRBV4-1; clone size: -; D gene: -; J gene: TRBJ2-5
CDR3 DNA: TGTGCCAGCAGCCTGGGGATCTTGAACACTGAAGCTTTCTTT; CDR3 protein: CASSLGILNTEAFF; V gene: TRBV3-1; clone size: -; D gene: -; J gene: TRBJ1-1
CDR3 DNA: TGTGCCAGCAGTTCCTCGTTCAGCAATCAGCCCCAGCATTTT; CDR3 protein: CASSSSFSNQPQHF; V gene: TRBV27; clone size: -; D gene: -; J gene: TRBJ1-5
CDR3 DNA: TGTGCCAGTAGTATGATCGGGGGTGGACAGCCCCAGCATTTT; CDR3 protein: CASSMIGGGQPQHF; V gene: TRBV19; clone size: -; D gene: -; J gene: TRBJ1-5
CDR3 DNA: TGCGCCAGCAGCGGGGGGGAGGGCAATCAGCCCCAGCATTTT; CDR3 protein: CASSGGEGNQPQHF; V gene: TRBV5-1; clone size: -; D gene: -; J gene: TRBJ1-5
CDR3 DNA: TGTGCCAGCTCACCTCGGGACAGGGAATCCTACGAGCAGTACTTC; CDR3 protein: CASSPRDRESYEQYF; V gene: TRBV18; clone size: -; D gene: TRBD1; J gene: TRBJ2-7
CDR3 DNA: TGTGCCAGCAGCCAAGATAAAGCCGGGAGTGCTAGGGCCGGGGAGCTGTTTTTT; CDR3 protein: CASSQDKAGSARAGELFF; V gene: TRBV3-1; clone size: -; D gene: -; J gene: TRBJ2-2